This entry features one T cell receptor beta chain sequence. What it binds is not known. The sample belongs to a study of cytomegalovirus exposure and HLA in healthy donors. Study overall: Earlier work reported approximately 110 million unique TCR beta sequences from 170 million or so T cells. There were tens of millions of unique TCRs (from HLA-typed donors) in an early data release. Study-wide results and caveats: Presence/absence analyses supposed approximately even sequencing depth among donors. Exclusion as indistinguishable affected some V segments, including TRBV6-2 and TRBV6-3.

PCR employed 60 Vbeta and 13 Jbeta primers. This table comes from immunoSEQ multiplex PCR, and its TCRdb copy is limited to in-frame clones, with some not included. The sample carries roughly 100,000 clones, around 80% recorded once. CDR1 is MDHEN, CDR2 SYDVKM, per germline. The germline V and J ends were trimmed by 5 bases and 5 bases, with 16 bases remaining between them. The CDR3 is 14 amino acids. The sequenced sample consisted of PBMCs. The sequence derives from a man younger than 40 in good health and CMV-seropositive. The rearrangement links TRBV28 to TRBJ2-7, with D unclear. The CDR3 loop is CASSLSPLPDEQYF. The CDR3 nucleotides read TGTGCCAGCAGTCTCTCGCCTCTGCCGGACGAGCAGTACTTC.